This TCR beta chain derives from a study of cytotoxic CD8 clonotypes in ibrutinib-treated CLL. Investigators sought sequencing depths of between 1 in 200,000 and 1 in 1 million T cells. Sequencing used immunoSEQ multiplex PCR; TCRdb keeps in-frame clones, though not all of them. The sample holds approximately 24,000 clones, around four fifths seen once. There are 16 residues in the CDR3. The ends were cut back, 0 bases at V and 2 bases at J, with 11 bases in the middle. Germline V gene data show CDR1 as GTSNPN and CDR2 as SVGIG (reference sequence). Source: PBMCs, taken before ibrutinib treatment. The TCR was taken from a human donor with chronic lymphocytic leukemia. V gene TRBV30 combines with J gene TRBJ2-6; tentatively, D is TRBD2 (6 bases). The CDR3 is CAWSVGEEPGANVLTF. The CDR3 DNA reads TGTGCCTGGAGTGTTGGGGAGGAACCTGGGGCCAACGTCCTGACTTTC.